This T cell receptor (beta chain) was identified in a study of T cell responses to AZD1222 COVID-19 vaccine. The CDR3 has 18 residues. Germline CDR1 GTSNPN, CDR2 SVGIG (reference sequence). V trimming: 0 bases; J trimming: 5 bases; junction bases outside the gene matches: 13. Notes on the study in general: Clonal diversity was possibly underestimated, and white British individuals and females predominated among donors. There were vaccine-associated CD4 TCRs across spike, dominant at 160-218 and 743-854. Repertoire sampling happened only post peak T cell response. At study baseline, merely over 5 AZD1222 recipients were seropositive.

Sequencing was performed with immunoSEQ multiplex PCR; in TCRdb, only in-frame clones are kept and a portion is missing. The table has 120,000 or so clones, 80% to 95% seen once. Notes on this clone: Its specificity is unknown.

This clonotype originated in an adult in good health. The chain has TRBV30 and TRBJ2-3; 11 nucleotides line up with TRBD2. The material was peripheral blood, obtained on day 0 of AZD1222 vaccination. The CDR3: CAWSVHWSSGRRLDTQYF. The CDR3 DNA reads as TGTGCCTGGAGTGTACACTGGTCTAGCGGGAGGCGATTAGATACGCAGTATTTT.